Described below is a single T cell receptor (beta chain) sequence and its context. The data belong to a study of response to subunit inactivated influenza vaccine. This CDR3 is 14 amino acids long. Trimming stripped 1 base from V and 5 bases from J, with 11 bases between. The germline V gene has CDR1 SGHTA and CDR2 FQGNSA. TCRdb recomputed calls from the RT-PCR reads with MiXCR, one row per CDR3 protein. Here the sample spans 200,000 to 250,000 distinct CDR3 sequences, 12% being singletons. This chain uses TRBV7-2 with TRBJ1-2; possible D gene TRBD1, 5 bases. The clonotype originates from a man in his fifties or sixties who received an inactivated influenza vaccine. The starting material was non-naive T cells sorted from PBMCs, obtained 14 days before vaccination. CDR3 sequence (DNA): TGTGCCAGCAGCTTAGGCGGCCAGGGATATGGCTACACCTTC. Protein product: CASSLGGQGYGYTF. Filled out from reference TRBV7-2 and TRBJ1-2, the complete variable domain reads GAGVSQSPSNKVTEKGKDVELRCDPISGHTALYWYRQSLGQGLEFLIYFQGNSAPDKSGLPSDRFSAERTGGSVSTLTIQRTQQEDSAVYLCASSLGGQGYGYTFGSGTRLTVV.